This passage covers 26 T cell receptor beta chains from one sample sequenced in a study of T cells in Graves' hyperthyroidism and ophthalmopathy. It was RNA transcripts that yielded the amplified TCR beta CDR3 regions. Using the HTBI primer set, a first-round RT-PCR was run on the TCR CDR3. In TCRdb, the multiplex PCR reads were re-called with MiXCR into one record per CDR3 protein. The sample consists of about 350,000 distinct CDR3 sequences, about 15% of them appearing once. The material sequenced was blood. All receptors derive from a woman in her 30s with Graves' hyperthyroidism.

This clonotype was found many times. V and J are TRBV2 and TRBJ2-1; no firm D call. Trimming left V 7 bases short and J 10 bases short, with 14 bases between. From germline, CDR1 is SNHLY and CDR2 FYNNEI. The length of the CDR3 is 12 residues. Written as DNA, the CDR3 is TGTGCCAGCACTGGCGTTGGGGTGGAGCAGTTCTTC. This gives the protein CASTGVGVEQFF.

The chain recombines TRBV18 with TRBJ1-5; D possibly corresponds to TRBD1 (6 bases). Germline-derived CDR1 and CDR2 are KGHSH and LQKENI. V lost 2 bases and J lost 9, with 20 bases in between. There are 16 residues in the CDR3. CDR3 bases: TGTGCCAGCTCACCAAGGGGGGGGCTGTGGATTTCGCCCCAGCATTTT. Translation gives CASSPRGGLWISPQHF.

A few counts support this clonotype. The CDR3 region is CASSSGQGMGNSPLHF. The CDR3 DNA is TGTGCCAGCAGCTCGGGACAGGGAATGGGTAATTCACCCCTCCACTTT. This chain joins TRBV7-6 and TRBJ1-6; 9 bases map to TRBD1. Germline CDR1 SGHVS, CDR2 FNYEAQ. Losses at the gene ends were 4 bases for V and 6 bases for J; bases not matched to a gene: 7. CDR3 length: 16 residues.

V is TRBV20-1 and J is TRBJ1-1; a possible D gene is TRBD1 (5 bases). V was pared by 3 bases and J by 6 bases, with 26 bases between. This CDR3 is built from 17 residues. Germline V gives CDR1 DFQATT, CDR2 SNEGSKA (reference sequence). The CDR3 nucleotides are TGCAGTGCTAGTAATCAACGGGACTTTTACGGCCCCCCTGAAGCTTTCTTT. This gives the protein CSASNQRDFYGPPEAFF.

The chain has TRBV27 and TRBJ1-4; D unclear. Per germline, CDR1 MNHEY and CDR2 SMNVEV (reference sequence). Trimming removed 8 bases at V and 1 base at J, with 5 bases between. The CDR3 is 12 amino acids. The CDR3 is CASGITNEKLFF. The CDR3 nucleotides read TGTGCCAGCGGGATAACTAATGAAAAACTGTTTTTT.

This clonotype was detected ten times or more. The CDR3 sequence is CASSLGRRDTQYF. In nucleotides, the CDR3 is TGTGCCAGCAGCTTAGGACGGCGCGATACGCAGTATTTT. The chain joins TRBV7-3 to TRBJ2-3; no clear D. The germline V gene encodes CDR1 SGHTA and CDR2 FQGTGA. The V and J ends lost 2 bases and 6 bases respectively, with 9 bases between them. The CDR3 has 13 amino acids.

As DNA, the CDR3 is TGTGCCAGCTCATTTTCAGCGGGAGGGCCGGGTGAGCAGTTCTTC. As protein: CASSFSAGGPGEQFF. The chain recombines TRBV18 with TRBJ2-1; 10 bases are shared with TRBD2. The CDR3 has 15 amino acids. Germline trimming cut 5 bases from V and 9 bases from J; bases unmatched to any gene: 10. Germline loops: CDR1 KGHSH, CDR2 LQKENI. The full variable domain, its missing parts supplied by reference TRBV18 and TRBJ2-1, is NAGVMQNPRHLVRRRGQEARLRCSPMKGHSHVYWYRQLPEEGLKFMVYLQKENIIDESGMPKERFSAEFPKEGPSILRIQQVVRGDSAAYFCASSFSAGGPGEQFFGPGTRLTVL.

The chain employs TRBV19 and TRBJ2-1; 7 bases agree with TRBD2. This CDR3 contains 15 residues. The germline V gene encodes CDR1 LNHDA and CDR2 SQIVND (reference sequence). Germline trimming cut 3 bases from V and 5 bases from J; bases unmatched to any gene: 7. CDR3 region: CASSISSGANNEQFF. DNA of the CDR3: TGTGCCAGTAGTATTTCCAGCGGGGCGAACAATGAGCAGTTCTTC.

The CDR3 reads CSADRGEDGHTYEQYF. Here the CDR3 DNA reads TGCAGTGCTGATCGGGGAGAGGACGGGCATACCTACGAGCAGTACTTC. The chain has TRBV20-1 and TRBJ2-7; D is perhaps TRBD2 (5 bases). The germline V and J ends were trimmed by 5 bases and 2 bases, with 22 bases remaining between them. This CDR3 has 16 residues. Germline CDR1 and CDR2: DFQATT and SNEGSKA (reference sequence).

This clonotype was counted between two and nine times. The genes are TRBV29-1 and TRBJ1-2; 7 nucleotides align to TRBD1. The junction had 5 bases not matched to a gene; V was cut back by 3 bases and J by 7 bases. Germline CDR1 SQVTM, CDR2 ANQGSEA. The CDR3 length is 12 residues. The CDR3 region is CSVDTTGVGYTF. CDR3 DNA: TGCAGCGTTGACACCACAGGGGTTGGCTACACCTTC.

To note about this clonotype: A much larger clone sits a single nucleotide away, making a read error possible. V and J are TRBV11-2 and TRBJ2-6, with 10 bases identical to TRBD1. The CDR3 contains 15 residues. Germline values: CDR1 SGHAT, CDR2 FQNNGV. Germline trimming cut 11 bases from V and 5 bases from J; bases unmatched to any gene: 9. The CDR3 here is CAGTGEESWANVLTF. As DNA, the CDR3 is TGTGCCGGGACAGGGGAGGAATCTTGGGCCAACGTCCTGACTTTC.

This clonotype was detected many times. J is TRBJ2-7 and V is TRBV2, with D hard to call. Germline loops: CDR1 SNHLY, CDR2 FYNNEI. CDR3 length equals 13 residues. Trimming removed 0 bases at V and 7 bases at J, with 10 bases between. CDR3 protein: CASSEATAREQYF. The CDR3 region has the DNA TGTGCCAGCAGTGAAGCCACGGCTAGAGAGCAGTACTTC. Variable domain in full (rest from reference TRBV2 and TRBJ2-7): EPEVTQTPSHQVTQMGQEVILRCVPISNHLYFYWYRQILGQKVEFLVSFYNNEISEKSEIFDDQFSVERPDGSNFTLKIRSTKLEDSAMYFCASSEATAREQYFGPGTRLTVT.

This clonotype was detected many times. This sequence joins TRBV7-2 and TRBJ1-4; 8 bases align to TRBD1. After removal of 5 bases from V and 8 bases from J, the junction contained 13 bases not matched to a gene. The CDR3 is 16 amino acids. The V gene's germline CDR1 is SGHTA and CDR2 FQGNSA. The CDR3 reads CASSPGQGLGREKLFF. In DNA, the CDR3 is TGTGCCAGCAGCCCAGGACAGGGTCTCGGACGGGAAAAACTGTTTTTT.

This clonotype was seen at least ten times. J is TRBJ1-2 and V is TRBV11-2; D remains ambiguous. Germline CDR1 and CDR2: SGHAT and FQNNGV. CDR3 size: 15 residues. The V and J ends lost 1 base and 8 bases respectively, with 17 bases between them. The CDR3 DNA follows: TGTGCCAGCAGCTTAGTGGGAGTAGGGCCGGAGGGCTACACCTTC. Its translation: CASSLVGVGPEGYTF.

This clonotype was seen repeatedly, ten times or more. This chain links TRBV28 with TRBJ1-2; weak D call: TRBD1 (6 bases). The germline gives CDR1 MDHEN, CDR2 SYDVKM. The CDR3 length is 15 residues. Trimming removed 7 bases from V and 7 bases from J, with 22 bases in between. This CDR3 reads CASNRKSGEGGGYTF. The CDR3 bases are TGTGCCAGCAATCGAAAGTCGGGGGAAGGGGGTGGCTACACCTTC.

This chain joins TRBV6-1 and TRBJ1-1; TRBD1 matches at 7 bases. The CDR3 loop spans 13 amino acids. The germline V gene encodes CDR1 MNHNS and CDR2 SASEGT. After removal of 10 bases from V and 3 bases from J, the junction contained 8 bases not matched to a gene. This CDR3 reads CANPDRVDTEAFF. CDR3 nucleotide sequence: TGTGCCAACCCCGACAGGGTAGACACTGAAGCTTTCTTT.

This clonotype showed up just a few times. J is TRBJ2-1 and V is TRBV6-1; D is uncertain. The ends were cut back, 7 bases at V and 3 bases at J, with 16 bases in the middle. Germline lookup yields CDR1 MNHNS and CDR2 SASEGT. The CDR3 is 15 amino acids. As DNA, the CDR3 is TGTGCCAGCACCGAATCGGTAGGAAGCTACAATGAGCAGTTCTTC. Translating gives CASTESVGSYNEQFF.

As to this clonotype: A read error is possible here, since a much larger clone lies one base away. Here the CDR3 omits its conserved ending phenylalanine or tryptophan, so a read error is the likely source. The rearrangement joins TRBV28 to TRBJ2-7; 7 nucleotides align to TRBD1. This CDR3 region has 11 residues. Germline V lookup: CDR1 MDHEN, CDR2 SYDVKM. This CDR3 reads CAAGTAYEQYL. CDR3 DNA: TGTGCAGCCGGGACAGCCTACGAGCAGTACCTC.

The V call is TRBV19, the J call TRBJ2-1; 9 bases fit TRBD1. Germline CDR1 LNHDA, CDR2 SQIVND (reference sequence). V trimming: 5 bases; J trimming: 5 bases; junction bases outside the gene matches: 10. This CDR3 spans 16 amino acids. The CDR3 protein is CASSDFRQGVDNEQFF. In DNA, the CDR3 is TGTGCCAGTAGTGATTTTCGACAGGGGGTCGACAATGAGCAGTTCTTC. The complete variable domain, with remaining parts taken from reference TRBV19 and TRBJ2-1, reads DGGITQSPKYLFRKEGQNVTLSCEQNLNHDAMYWYRQDPGQGLRLIYYSQIVNDFQKGDIAEGYSVSREKKESFPLTVTSAQKNPTAFYLCASSDFRQGVDNEQFFGPGTRLTVL.

This clonotype was seen more than once but under ten times. CDR3 amino acids: CASSFRPASGKVAQYF. Written as DNA, the CDR3 is TGTGCCAGCAGCTTCAGGCCGGCTAGCGGGAAGGTGGCCCAGTACTTC. This chain uses TRBV5-6 with TRBJ2-5, with 9 nucleotides matching TRBD2. The V segment lost 2 bases and the J segment 9 bases; nucleotides outside the gene matches: 14. This CDR3 has 16 amino acids. CDR1 is SGHDT, CDR2 YYEEEE, per germline. The full variable domain, rest sourced from reference TRBV5-6 and TRBJ2-5, is DAGVTQSPTHLIKTRGQQVTLRCSPKSGHDTVSWYQQALGQGPQFIFQYYEEEERQRGNFPDRFSGHQFPNYSSELNVNALLLGDSALYLCASSFRPASGKVAQYFGPGTRLLVL.

This clonotype has a single count. V gene TRBV27 combines with J gene TRBJ2-2, with D perhaps matching TRBD1 (6 bases). This CDR3 comprises 16 residues. Per the germline V gene, CDR1 is MNHEY and CDR2 is SMNVEV (reference sequence). Trimming took off 8 bases at V and 0 bases at J, with 16 bases between the two ends. The CDR3 region is CASQRHRDANTGELFF. The DNA of the CDR3 is TGTGCCAGCCAAAGACACAGGGACGCGAACACCGGGGAGCTGTTTTTT.

This clonotype was detected ten times or more. The V call is TRBV7-9, the J call TRBJ2-7; tentative D call: TRBD2 (5 bases). The CDR3 runs to 12 residues. V shed 4 bases and J shed 2 bases, with 6 bases lying between them. In germline, CDR1 is SEHNR, CDR2 FQNEAQ (reference sequence). Here the CDR3 reads CASSSGAYEQYF. In DNA, the CDR3 is TGTGCCAGCAGCTCCGGGGCCTACGAGCAGTACTTC.

The chain links TRBV20-1 to TRBJ2-3; D gene uncertain. Per germline, CDR1 DFQATT and CDR2 SNEGSKA (reference sequence). The V end was cut by 5 bases, the J end by 10 bases, with 13 bases between. The CDR3 runs to 11 residues. The CDR3 DNA is TGCAGTGCTCCGAGAGAAGGTTCGCAGTATTTT. It specifies CSAPREGSQYF.

The genes are TRBV5-4 and TRBJ2-3; no clear D gene. The CDR3 has 14 residues. Germline V gene sequence: CDR1 SGHNT, CDR2 YYREEE (reference sequence). Trimming shortened V by 3 bases and J by 5 bases, and 13 bases separated the two germline ends. CDR3 region: CASSSGPSRDTQYF. Here the CDR3 DNA reads TGTGCCAGCAGCTCCGGGCCGTCTAGAGATACGCAGTATTTT.

There are many counts of this clonotype. The rearrangement joins TRBV27 to TRBJ2-3, with 11 bases lining up with TRBD2. The V gene's germline CDR1 is MNHEY and CDR2 SMNVEV (reference sequence). The CDR3 is 14 amino acids. The V gene end was trimmed by 6 bases and the J gene end by 7 bases; junction bases not matched to a gene: 6. The CDR3 loop reads CASSVGTSGYTQYF. The CDR3 DNA sequence: TGTGCCAGCAGCGTGGGGACTAGCGGTTATACGCAGTATTTT.

This clonotype was counted ten times or more. The chain links TRBV11-2 to TRBJ1-2; D is ambiguous. The CDR3 covers 13 residues. V lost 1 base and J 4 bases, leaving 7 bases between the germline ends. In germline, CDR1 is SGHAT, CDR2 FQNNGV. CDR3 residues: CASSLGGPYGYTF. CDR3 DNA: TGTGCCAGCAGCTTAGGCGGGCCCTATGGCTACACCTTC.